This T cell receptor (beta chain) appears in the sequencing data of a study of blood T cells in healthy people across ages. Study outcomes and limitations: Whereas aged donors had fewer naive CD4+ cells, long-lived donors had more of them and higher diversity.

V lost 5 bases to trimming and J lost 9 bases, with 8 bases between them. This CDR3 has 11 residues. Germline-derived CDR1 and CDR2 are LNHDA and SQIVND (reference sequence). With a J-beta primer mix and a sample-barcoded 5' primer, a second PCR ran roughly 6 to 12 cycles. Samples each returned at least 2.5 million CDR3-containing paired-end reads. One entry per CDR3 protein, called by TCRdb with MiXCR from the 5' RACE reads. The table lists fewer than 800,000 distinct CDR3 sequences, approximately 31% of them singletons. A note on this clonotype: The antigen is undetermined.

The rearrangement links TRBV19 to TRBJ2-1; D is unclear. The TCR was taken from a woman at least 80 years old in good health. The sequenced sample was blood. The CDR3 loop is CASSRWGEQFF. The CDR3 nucleotides read TGTGCCAGTAGTCGCTGGGGTGAGCAGTTCTTC.